This is a list of T cell receptor beta chains from one sample in a study of shared clonotypes between healthy human individuals. The assay was immunoSEQ multiplex PCR, and TCRdb's table has in-frame clones only and misses some. The table shows some 500,000 clones, with 95% to 96% occurring only once. Specimen: naive CD4+ T cells sorted from blood. These receptors were obtained from a woman in her twenties or thirties in good health. Both conserved end residues are part of each CDR3. The D gene is left open where the match is weak. Clone size is not always given. Where it is, it says once, few, many or a class for expanded clones.

length	V	size	J	D	CDR3	DNA
18	TRBV5-1	NA	TRBJ2-3	TRBD1	CASSSRTGGRFSTDTQYF	TGCGCCAGCAGCTCCAGGACAGGGGGCCGATTTAGCACAGATACGCAGTATTTT
13	TRBV28	NA	TRBJ1-1	NA	CASRGRGNTEAFF	TGTGCCAGCAGGGGTCGAGGGAACACTGAAGCTTTCTTT
15	TRBV28	NA	TRBJ2-5	TRBD2	CASSLTSGGQETQYF	TGTGCCAGCAGTTTAACTAGCGGGGGCCAAGAGACCCAGTACTTC
14	TRBV6-5	NA	TRBJ1-1	NA	CASSYQGRSTEAFF	TGTGCCAGCAGTTACCAGGGGAGGAGCACTGAAGCTTTCTTT
18	TRBV5-1	NA	TRBJ2-7	TRBD2	CASSLAGSGRSKTYEQYF	TGCGCCAGCAGCTTGGCCGGCAGCGGGAGGTCGAAAACCTACGAGCAGTACTTC
14	TRBV27	few	TRBJ2-7	TRBD1	CASSLLGQGNEQYF	TGTGCCAGCAGTTTACTGGGACAGGGGAACGAGCAGTACTTC
14	TRBV28	once	TRBJ1-2	NA	CASRLGGLGYGYTF	TGTGCCAGCAGGCTGGGGGGGCTAGGCTATGGCTACACCTTC
17	TRBV25-1	NA	TRBJ2-2	TRBD2	CASSMGGLAGVFGELFF	TGTGCCAGCAGTATGGGGGGACTAGCGGGAGTTTTCGGGGAGCTGTTTTTT
13	TRBV19	NA	TRBJ2-1	NA	CASSPTIGNEQFF	TGTGCCAGTAGCCCGACGATTGGCAATGAGCAGTTCTTC
12	TRBV19	NA	TRBJ2-1	NA	CASSIREDEQFF	TGTGCCAGTAGTATCAGGGAAGATGAGCAGTTCTTC
13	TRBV5-1	NA	TRBJ2-5	NA	CASSRGRQETQYF	TGCGCCAGCAGTAGGGGGAGGCAAGAGACCCAGTACTTC
15	TRBV28	NA	TRBJ2-7	NA	CASSSPGGRGYEQYF	TGTGCCAGCAGTTCCCCAGGGGGGAGAGGTTACGAGCAGTACTTC
15	TRBV5-6	NA	TRBJ1-5	NA	CASSLGGSHNQPQHF	TGTGCCAGCAGCTTGGGTGGCAGCCACAATCAGCCCCAGCATTTT
16	TRBV18	NA	TRBJ2-7	TRBD2	CASSPTLAGAPYEQYF	TGTGCCAGCTCACCTACACTAGCGGGAGCCCCTTACGAGCAGTACTTC
13	TRBV5-1	once	TRBJ1-4	NA	CASSLNPNEKLFF	TGCGCCAGCAGCTTGAACCCTAATGAAAAACTGTTTTTT
14	TRBV30	NA	TRBJ1-1	NA	CAWSVPEGDTEAFF	TGTGCCTGGAGTGTTCCGGAGGGAGACACTGAAGCTTTCTTT
17	TRBV12-5	once	TRBJ1-5	TRBD1	CASGFTAGQGANQPQHF	TGTGCTAGTGGTTTTACGGCCGGGCAGGGGGCCAATCAGCCCCAGCATTTT
13	TRBV2	NA	TRBJ1-2	TRBD1	CASSEDRGQGYTF	TGTGCCAGCAGTGAAGATAGGGGGCAGGGCTACACCTTC
19	TRBV28	NA	TRBJ1-2	TRBD1	CASSLTWTGITLFGYGYTF	TGTGCCAGCAGTTTAACCTGGACAGGGATTACCCTCTTTGGCTATGGCTACACCTTC
15	TRBV7-9	NA	TRBJ1-1	TRBD1	CASSRNRGRGTEAFF	TGTGCCAGCAGCAGAAACAGGGGGCGGGGCACTGAAGCTTTCTTT
13	TRBV6-5	NA	TRBJ2-5	NA	CASSYVPYETQYF	TGTGCCAGCAGTTACGTCCCTTATGAGACCCAGTACTTC
17	TRBV7-9	NA	TRBJ2-2	TRBD2	CASSLPSGRADTGELFF	TGTGCCAGCAGCTTACCCAGCGGGAGGGCCGACACCGGGGAGCTGTTTTTT
14	TRBV28	NA	TRBJ1-1	NA	CASTIRGRNTEAFF	TGTGCCAGCACGATAAGGGGCCGGAACACTGAAGCTTTCTTT
11	TRBV5-1	NA	TRBJ2-1	NA	CASSLDNEQFF	TGCGCCAGCAGCCTGGACAATGAGCAGTTCTTC
15	TRBV18	NA	TRBJ1-2	NA	CASSPTADYTYGYTF	TGTGCCAGCTCACCAACGGCCGACTACACCTATGGCTACACCTTC
13	TRBV29-1	NA	TRBJ1-1	NA	CSVSWGMNTEAFF	TGCAGCGTTTCGTGGGGAATGAACACTGAAGCTTTCTTT
16	TRBV19	NA	TRBJ1-4	NA	CASSIDSGTSIEKLFF	TGTGCCAGTAGTATAGACTCCGGGACATCGATTGAAAAACTGTTTTTT
12	TRBV19	NA	TRBJ1-6	NA	CASRQYDSPLHF	TGTGCCAGTAGGCAGTATGATTCACCCCTCCACTTT
16	TRBV9	NA	TRBJ2-7	TRBD2	CASSPRGTSGTYEQYF	TGTGCCAGCAGCCCCCGAGGGACTAGCGGTACCTACGAGCAGTACTTC
16	TRBV15	NA	TRBJ2-7	NA	CATSRDEVVGVREQYF	TGTGCCACCAGCAGAGATGAAGTGGTGGGGGTCAGGGAGCAGTACTTC
17	TRBV18	NA	TRBJ2-7	TRBD2	CASSRSTSGGSSYEQYF	TGTGCCAGCTCACGGTCTACTAGCGGGGGTAGCTCCTACGAGCAGTACTTC
11	TRBV28	NA	TRBJ2-7	TRBD1	CAAEGADEQYF	TGTGCAGCTGAGGGGGCGGACGAGCAGTACTTC
15	TRBV28	NA	TRBJ2-3	TRBD1	CASSIGTGETDTQYF	TGTGCCAGCAGTATAGGGACAGGGGAGACAGATACGCAGTATTTT
14	TRBV2	NA	TRBJ2-3	TRBD2	CATVGTSGTDTQYF	TGTGCCACGGTCGGGACTAGCGGCACAGATACGCAGTATTTT
16	TRBV11-2	NA	TRBJ2-1	TRBD2	CASSLKVGGEGSEQFF	TGTGCCAGCAGCTTAAAGGTTGGGGGGGAGGGCAGCGAGCAGTTCTTC
16	TRBV7-2	NA	TRBJ1-5	NA	CASSLGWNQGLEPQHF	TGTGCCAGCAGCTTAGGGTGGAACCAGGGTTTAGAGCCCCAGCATTTT
14	TRBV5-1	NA	TRBJ2-3	NA	CASSLAQRTDTQYF	TGCGCCAGCAGCTTGGCCCAACGCACAGATACGCAGTATTTT
13	TRBV10-1	NA	TRBJ2-2	NA	CASSESGAGELFF	TGCGCCAGCAGTGAGTCGGGGGCCGGGGAGCTGTTTTTT
15	TRBV5-1	once	TRBJ2-7	NA	CASSTTGTEAYEQYF	TGCGCCAGCAGCACCACCGGGACGGAGGCCTACGAGCAGTACTTC
16	TRBV5-1	NA	TRBJ2-1	TRBD2	CASSPGLAATYNEQFF	TGCGCCAGCAGCCCAGGGCTAGCGGCGACCTACAATGAGCAGTTCTTC
15	TRBV4-2	few	TRBJ1-5	NA	CASSQVRQPDQPQHF	TGTGCCAGCAGCCAAGTCCGACAGCCTGATCAGCCCCAGCATTTT
14	TRBV18	NA	TRBJ1-5	NA	CASSGGLGNQPQHF	TGTGCCAGCTCGGGGGGGCTCGGGAATCAGCCCCAGCATTTT
13	TRBV5-1	NA	TRBJ2-5	NA	CASAEGEVETQYF	TGCGCCAGCGCTGAGGGGGAAGTTGAGACCCAGTACTTC
18	TRBV28	NA	TRBJ2-1	NA	CASSMLTSRKIPYNEQFF	TGTGCCAGCAGTATGCTTACTAGCAGAAAGATACCCTACAATGAGCAGTTCTTC
15	TRBV15	NA	TRBJ1-4	TRBD1	CATSRRGLDNEKLFF	TGTGCCACCAGCAGAAGGGGGCTGGATAATGAAAAACTGTTTTTT
14	TRBV18	NA	TRBJ2-7	NA	CASSPGAVQYEQYF	TGTGCCAGCTCACCCGGGGCTGTCCAATACGAGCAGTACTTC
14	TRBV28	NA	TRBJ2-7	NA	CASSLTRGTYEQYF	TGTGCCAGCAGTTTAACTAGGGGAACCTACGAGCAGTACTTC
16	TRBV28	NA	TRBJ1-1	NA	CASSYFAISENTEAFF	TGTGCCAGCAGTTATTTCGCCATTTCCGAGAACACTGAAGCTTTCTTT
16	TRBV27	NA	TRBJ1-1	NA	CASSLLPPGPNTEAFF	TGTGCCAGCAGTTTACTCCCCCCAGGGCCAAACACTGAAGCTTTCTTT
14	TRBV2	once	TRBJ2-3	TRBD1	CASRDRGLPESQYF	TGTGCCAGCCGGGACAGGGGTCTTCCTGAATCGCAGTATTTT
16	TRBV11-2	NA	TRBJ2-2	NA	CASSLIRGEHSGELFF	TGTGCCAGCAGCTTAATCCGAGGTGAACATTCCGGGGAGCTGTTTTTT